The 31 T cell receptor beta chains in this list originate from one sample, sequenced in a study of CD8+ T cells in alopecia areata. Documented treatment: oral pan-JAK inhibitor, 5-10 mg twice daily. TCR sequencing used cDNA made by reverse transcription of extracted RNA. Assay used: immunoSEQ multiplex PCR; TCRdb lists only in-frame clones, some missing. The sample gives around 140,000 clones, around 83% of which show up once; 13% is in the top ten. The sample consisted of CD8+ T cells sorted from blood, taken at week 4, from a patient treated with tofacitinib. Every receptor here comes from a human donor with alopecia areata.

The V gene is TRBV7-9, the J gene TRBJ2-1, with D possibly being TRBD2 (6 bases). This CDR3 contains 14 residues. V was shortened by 0 bases and J by 4 bases, with 7 bases between the two germline ends. Germline CDR1 is SEHNR and CDR2 is FQNEAQ (reference sequence). The CDR3 here is CASSLASGYNEQFF. Here the CDR3 DNA reads TGTGCCAGCAGCTTAGCGAGCGGGTACAATGAGCAGTTCTTC.

CDR3 protein: CASSEFRTGPYEQYF. The CDR3 DNA is TGCGCCAGCAGTGAGTTCAGGACAGGACCTTACGAGCAGTACTTC. The chain is built from TRBV10-2 and TRBJ2-7, with 7 bases fitting TRBD1. Germline CDR1 and CDR2: WSHSY and SAAADI. Trimming cost V 1 base and J 4 bases; bases outside gene matches: 7. The CDR3 covers 15 residues.

The V and J genes are TRBV4-2 and TRBJ2-2; D uncertain. Germline V gene data show CDR1 as LGHNA and CDR2 as YNFKEQ. The V end was cut by 1 base, the J end by 7 bases, with 7 bases between. CDR3 length: 13 residues. The CDR3 region has the DNA TGTGCCAGCAGCCAAGTCTCCATCGGGGAGCTGTTTTTT. Its protein product is CASSQVSIGELFF.

The chain uses TRBV7-8 and TRBJ2-7; D possibly uses TRBD1 or TRBD2 (5 bases each). The V and J ends lost 6 bases and 13 bases respectively, with 22 bases between them. The germline V gene has CDR1 SGHVS and CDR2 FQNEAQ. There are 13 residues in the CDR3. CDR3 DNA sequence: TGTGCCAGCAGTTCCCGGGACCCTCATGGGTTTTACTTC. This gives the protein CASSSRDPHGFYF.

The chain joins TRBV2 to TRBJ2-1; 8 nucleotides agree with TRBD2. The CDR3 runs 14 residues. Germline CDR1 SNHLY, CDR2 FYNNEI. The junction had 8 bases not matched to a gene; V was cut back by 9 bases and J by 4 bases. This chain's CDR3 is CAREKREPYNEQFF. In DNA, the CDR3 is TGTGCCAGAGAAAAGCGGGAGCCGTACAATGAGCAGTTCTTC.

The rearrangement uses TRBV30 and TRBJ1-1, with TRBD1 identical over 7 bases. V shed 1 base and J 3 bases; nucleotides not matched to a gene: 2. This CDR3 is 13 amino acids long. Germline loops: CDR1 GTSNPN, CDR2 SVGIG (reference sequence). In nucleotides, the CDR3 is TGTGCCTGGAGTGCAACAGGGGACACTGAAGCTTTCTTT. It specifies CAWSATGDTEAFF.

For this clone: Other DNA sequences in the sample encode the same CDR3. The chain is built from TRBV29-1 and TRBJ2-7; 10 positions match TRBD2. J gave up 1 base and V 3 bases, and 3 bases lay outside the gene matches. The V gene's germline CDR1 is SQVTM and CDR2 ANQGSEA. CDR3 length: 14 residues. The CDR3 here is CSVELAGGSYEQYF. The CDR3 nucleotides read TGCAGCGTTGAGTTAGCGGGAGGATCCTACGAGCAGTACTTC.

The gene calls are TRBV7-9 and TRBJ2-1; D is possibly TRBD1 (6 bases). CDR1 and CDR2 (germline): SEHNR, FQNEAQ (reference sequence). V lost 5 bases and J lost 8, with 22 bases in between. This CDR3 is 16 amino acids long. The CDR3 is CASSPLGDIGSDEQFF. CDR3 DNA sequence: TGTGCCAGCAGCCCCCTGGGGGACATAGGTTCGGATGAGCAGTTCTTC.

The rearrangement uses TRBV4-2 and TRBJ2-7; no reliable D call. The CDR3 has 15 amino acids. Germline V gene data show CDR1 as LGHNA and CDR2 as YNFKEQ. V lost 1 base, J lost 2 bases, and 12 bases lay in between. The CDR3 loop is CASSQGNTPTYEQYF. The CDR3 bases are TGTGCCAGCAGCCAAGGGAATACTCCGACCTACGAGCAGTACTTC.

The rearrangement joins TRBV7-8 to TRBJ2-3; D unclear. The V and J ends lost 5 bases and 1 base respectively, with 16 bases between them. Germline assignment: CDR1 SGHVS and CDR2 FQNEAQ. This CDR3 is 16 amino acids long. This CDR3 is CASSRPEGVGTDTQYF. The CDR3 coding sequence is TGTGCCAGCAGCCGTCCGGAAGGAGTAGGCACAGATACGCAGTATTTT.

V gene TRBV4-1 combines with J gene TRBJ2-7; D may be TRBD2 (5 bases). The germline CDR1 and CDR2 sequences are MGHRA and YSYEKL. CDR3 length: 12 amino acids. Trimming stripped 3 bases from V and 8 bases from J, with 11 bases between. DNA for the CDR3: TGCGCCAGCAGCCACACAGACGGGAAGCAGTACTTC. This codes for CASSHTDGKQYF.

The chain's CDR3 is CSVEEGGGNEQYF. CDR3 sequence (DNA): TGCAGCGTTGAAGAGGGGGGAGGGAACGAGCAGTACTTC. The V and J genes are TRBV29-1 and TRBJ2-7, with 7 bases matching TRBD2. There are 13 residues in the CDR3. Trimming cost V 0 bases and J 5 bases; bases outside gene matches: 4. The germline V gene encodes CDR1 SQVTM and CDR2 ANQGSEA.

V gene TRBV29-1 combines with J gene TRBJ2-1; 10 nucleotides align to TRBD2. Germline CDR1 reads SQVTM; CDR2 reads ANQGSEA. V shed 2 bases and J 7 bases; nucleotides not matched to a gene: 5. The CDR3 is made up of 14 amino acids. The CDR3 loop is CSVEPLAGLNEQFF. The CDR3 nucleotides are TGCAGCGTTGAACCACTAGCGGGATTAAATGAGCAGTTCTTC.

The sample holds one count of this clone. The chain couples TRBV5-1 to TRBJ1-1; D possibly corresponds to TRBD1 (5 bases). The CDR3 has 13 amino acids. Germline V lookup: CDR1 SGHRS, CDR2 YFSETQ. Trimming pared 4 bases from V and 4 bases from J, leaving 11 bases between. This CDR3 is CASSRDLSTEAFF. The CDR3 region has the DNA TGCGCCAGCAGCAGGGACTTAAGCACTGAAGCTTTCTTT.

The CDR3: CATSRGGGGDTQYF. In DNA, the CDR3 is TGTGCCACCAGCAGGGGCGGGGGAGGCGATACGCAGTATTTT. The chain recombines TRBV15 with TRBJ2-3; 7 bases map to TRBD2. The germline CDR1 and CDR2 sequences are LNHNV and YYDKDF (reference sequence). This CDR3 is 14 amino acids long. Germline trimming cut 3 bases from V and 6 bases from J; bases unmatched to any gene: 6.

This chain links TRBV29-1 with TRBJ2-3; no clear D. The CDR3 runs to 12 residues. The germline CDR1 and CDR2 sequences are SQVTM and ANQGSEA. The V end was cut by 7 bases, the J end by 1 base, with 9 bases between. CDR3 DNA sequence: TGCAGCGCCGATCTTGGCACAGATACGCAGTATTTT. Residues: CSADLGTDTQYF.

The chain employs TRBV7-9 and TRBJ2-1; 12 positions agree with TRBD2. This CDR3 has 16 amino acids. Trimming at V came to 8 bases and at J to 9 bases, leaving 14 bases not matched to a gene. Germline V lookup: CDR1 SEHNR, CDR2 FQNEAQ (reference sequence). Written as DNA, the CDR3 is TGTGCCAGCCACGAGGCTAGCGGGAGGGCCATAGGTGAGCAGTTCTTC. The encoded protein is CASHEASGRAIGEQFF.

The chain couples TRBV6-1 to TRBJ2-7; 7 bases line up with TRBD2. In germline, CDR1 is MNHNS, CDR2 SASEGT. The V gene end was trimmed by 1 base and the J gene end by 3 bases; junction bases not matched to a gene: 9. This CDR3 has 16 residues. CDR3 sequence reads: CASSEGLGGSLYEQYF. The CDR3 DNA sequence: TGTGCCAGCAGTGAAGGGCTGGGCGGGAGTCTCTACGAGCAGTACTTC.

The genes are TRBV7-8 and TRBJ2-1; 12 nucleotides agree with TRBD1. The germline V gene has CDR1 SGHVS and CDR2 FQNEAQ. The junction had 6 bases not matched to a gene; V was cut back by 7 bases and J by 8 bases. The CDR3 extends over 14 amino acids. In nucleotides, the CDR3 is TGTGCCAGCACACCGGGACAGGGGGCCGATGAGCAGTTCTTC. Translating it yields CASTPGQGADEQFF.

V usage is TRBV29-1 and J usage is TRBJ2-3; D gene ambiguous. There are 19 residues in the CDR3. CDR1 is SQVTM, CDR2 ANQGSEA, per germline. With 1 base removed from V and 6 bases from J, the gap between germline ends came to 29 bases. The CDR3 sequence: CSVEVSGGTKYLIGDTQYF. The CDR3 DNA follows: TGCAGCGTTGAAGTATCGGGCGGAACAAAGTATCTAATAGGGGATACGCAGTATTTT.

The rearrangement links TRBV7-6 to TRBJ2-5; 9 nucleotides match TRBD1. The germline CDR1 and CDR2 sequences are SGHVS and FNYEAQ. With 4 bases clipped from V and 6 bases from J, the junction kept 21 bases outside the gene matches. The CDR3 is made up of 19 amino acids. In DNA, the CDR3 is TGTGCCAGCAGCTGGGGGCCCCCCAGTGGACAGGGGTACCTCCAGACCCAGTACTTC. This codes for CASSWGPPSGQGYLQTQYF.

This chain connects TRBV5-1 to TRBJ1-2; D gene unclear. V was trimmed by 0 bases and J by 3 bases, leaving 6 bases between them. This CDR3 is 13 amino acids long. The germline V gene has CDR1 SGHRS and CDR2 YFSETQ. CDR3 nucleotides: TGCGCCAGCAGCTTGGAACAGCACTATGGCTACACCTTC. This encodes CASSLEQHYGYTF. Combining the CDR3 with reference TRBV5-1 and TRBJ1-2 gives the whole variable domain KAGVTQTPRYLIKTRGQQVTLSCSPISGHRSVSWYQQTPGQGLQFLFEYFSETQRNKGNFPGRFSGRQFSNSRSEMNVSTLELGDSALYLCASSLEQHYGYTFGSGTRLTVV.

The chain uses TRBV19 and TRBJ2-7, with 11 bases identical to TRBD2. In germline, CDR1 is LNHDA, CDR2 SQIVND (reference sequence). With 10 bases clipped from V and 4 bases from J, the junction kept 12 bases outside the gene matches. This CDR3 spans 15 amino acids. The CDR3: CATQNGTSGLYEQYF. The CDR3 DNA is TGTGCCACGCAAAACGGGACTAGCGGACTTTACGAGCAGTACTTC.

V gene TRBV5-6 combines with J gene TRBJ1-2, with D tentatively TRBD1 (6 bases). CDR3 length: 15 amino acids. V lost 2 bases and J 4 bases, leaving 15 bases between the germline ends. Germline V gene lookup returns CDR1 SGHDT and CDR2 YYEEEE. The CDR3 coding sequence is TGTGCCAGCAGCTTCCGGGGGGCGCGGATCTATGGCTACACCTTC. The encoded protein is CASSFRGARIYGYTF.

The gene calls are TRBV5-1 and TRBJ2-7, with D tentatively TRBD2 (5 bases). V was pared by 3 bases and J by 3 bases, with 13 bases between. Germline V gene data show CDR1 as SGHRS and CDR2 as YFSETQ. The CDR3 spans 14 residues. The chain's CDR3 is CASSSQSSYYEQYF. CDR3 coding DNA: TGCGCCAGCAGCTCCCAGTCTAGCTACTACGAGCAGTACTTC.

This clone was seen more than once but under ten times. The chain recombines TRBV29-1 with TRBJ2-1, with a tentative D call TRBD1 (5 bases). V was cut by 4 bases and J by 3 bases, with 16 bases left in between. Germline-derived CDR1 and CDR2 are SQVTM and ANQGSEA. The CDR3 is 15 residues long. CDR3 residues: CSVASSGSFYNEQFF. The CDR3 DNA follows: TGCAGCGTTGCCTCCTCAGGGTCGTTCTACAATGAGCAGTTCTTC.

V usage is TRBV29-1 and J usage is TRBJ2-1; the D call may be TRBD1 or TRBD2 (6 bases each). V lost 6 bases, J lost 4 bases, and 16 bases lay in between. Germline CDR1 reads SQVTM; CDR2 reads ANQGSEA. The CDR3 is made up of 14 amino acids. CDR3 nucleotide sequence: TGCAGCGTCGAGGGGGGATCCACTTACAATGAGCAGTTCTTC. Protein sequence: CSVEGGSTYNEQFF.

This chain connects TRBV2 to TRBJ2-5; no clear D gene. The DNA end is a closer match to TRBJ2-7, so the J assignment may be wrong. The CDR3 sequence is 12 residues long. Germline V CDR1 and CDR2: SNHLY, FYNNEI. The CDR3 reads CASSDPPNEQYF. The CDR3, as DNA: TGTGCCAGCAGTGATCCCCCGAACGAGCAGTACTTC.

The rearrangement joins TRBV4-1 to TRBJ2-7; D is unresolved. The CDR3 runs to 14 residues. With 1 base removed from V and 1 base from J, the gap between germline ends came to 8 bases. In germline, CDR1 is MGHRA, CDR2 YSYEKL. CDR3 in amino acids: CASSQGTPSYEQYF. The CDR3 DNA is TGCGCCAGCAGCCAAGGGACCCCTTCCTACGAGCAGTACTTC.

The CDR3, as DNA: TGTGCCAGCAGTGCCATGGACAGGCCGTATGGCTACACCTTC. It encodes CASSAMDRPYGYTF. This chain connects TRBV25-1 to TRBJ1-2, with 7 bases aligning to TRBD1. Germline V gene data show CDR1 as MGHDK and CDR2 as SYGVNS. Unmatched junction bases numbered 7, after V lost 4 bases and J lost 5 bases. The CDR3 totals 14 residues.

Of note for this clone: One end of the junction varies from germline; a read error may be responsible. The J gene is TRBJ2-2, the V gene TRBV7-7; tentatively, D is TRBD1 or TRBD2 (5 bases each). The CDR3 is 15 amino acids. In germline, CDR1 is SSHAT, CDR2 FNYEAQ (reference sequence). This chain's CDR3 is CASSLATGTPGELFF. The CDR3 coding sequence is TGTGCTAGCAGCTTAGCAACCGGGACCCCCGGGGAGCTGTTTTTT.